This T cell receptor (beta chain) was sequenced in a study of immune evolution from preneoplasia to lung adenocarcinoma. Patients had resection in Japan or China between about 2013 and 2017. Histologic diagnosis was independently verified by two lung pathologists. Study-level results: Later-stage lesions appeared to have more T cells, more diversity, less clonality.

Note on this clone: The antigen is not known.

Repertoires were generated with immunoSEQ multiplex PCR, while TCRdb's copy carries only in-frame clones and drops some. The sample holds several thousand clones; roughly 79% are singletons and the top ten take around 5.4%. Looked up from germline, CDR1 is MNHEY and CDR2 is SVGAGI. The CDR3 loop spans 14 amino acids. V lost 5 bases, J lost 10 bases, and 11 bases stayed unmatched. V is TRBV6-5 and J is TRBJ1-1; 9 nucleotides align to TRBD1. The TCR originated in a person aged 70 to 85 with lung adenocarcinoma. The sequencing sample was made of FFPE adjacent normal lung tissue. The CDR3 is CASSPLDRGGGAFF. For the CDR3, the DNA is TGTGCCAGCAGTCCCCTGGACAGGGGAGGAGGAGCTTTCTTT.